One and the same sample provided the 14 T cell receptor beta chains below, sequenced in a study of blood T cell repertoires in COVID-19. The method was immunoSEQ multiplex PCR; TCRdb's version includes in-frame clones alone and lacks a portion of them. The sample carries about 110,000 clones, under 75% recorded once. Sample: peripheral blood. The receptors originated from a woman aged 60-70 years with acute or convalescent COVID-19.

The table lists this clone with a few counts. The chain combines TRBV6-1 with TRBJ1-1; 7 nucleotides agree with TRBD1. The CDR3 loop spans 15 amino acids. From germline, CDR1 is MNHNS and CDR2 SASEGT. The junction had 2 bases not matched to a gene; V was cut back by 1 base and J by 0 bases. In nucleotides, the CDR3 is TGTGCCAGCAGTGAAGGGACAGGAATGAACACTGAAGCTTTCTTT. Its translation is CASSEGTGMNTEAFF.

The CDR3 protein is CATSDTNYGYTF. In DNA, the CDR3 is TGTGCCACCAGTGACACTAACTATGGCTACACCTTC. The rearrangement links TRBV24-1 to TRBJ1-2; no clear D. This CDR3 spans 12 amino acids. V was cut by 4 bases and J by 0 bases, with 2 bases left in between. Germline V gives CDR1 KGHDR, CDR2 SFDVKD.

This clone was seen a few times. The chain couples TRBV2 to TRBJ1-3; TRBD1 is a possible D gene (5 bases). The germline CDR1 and CDR2 sequences are SNHLY and FYNNEI. Trimming left V 3 bases short and J 0 bases short, with 9 bases between. The CDR3 has 15 residues. CDR3 nucleotide sequence: TGTGCCAGCAGTGACGGCAGGGTCTCTGGAAACACCATATATTTT. Its translation is CASSDGRVSGNTIYF.

The chain recombines TRBV5-1 with TRBJ1-2; D uncertain. Between the trimmed V and J ends, which lost 4 bases and 2 bases, there was a span of 12 bases. CDR3 length: 14 residues. From germline, CDR1 is SGHRS and CDR2 YFSETQ. The CDR3 coding sequence is TGCGCCAGCAGCCCGAGCGGGGAAAACTATGGCTACACCTTC. It is translated as CASSPSGENYGYTF.

V usage is TRBV21-1 and J usage is TRBJ2-1; the listed D gene, TRBD1, was not tested against the DNA. TRBV21-1 is listed as a pseudogene. The CDR3 runs 14 residues. The CDR3 DNA sequence: TGTGCCAGCAGCGCCAGGGTCGCCTACAATGAGCAGTTCTTC. This encodes CASSARVAYNEQFF.

V usage is TRBV27 and J usage is TRBJ2-3, with D possibly TRBD1 on 5 matching bases. CDR1 is MNHEY and CDR2 is SMNVEV in the germline V gene (reference sequence). The CDR3 contains 16 residues. Trimming shortened V by 4 bases and J by 0 bases, and 14 bases separated the two germline ends. Here the CDR3 reads CASSSARQTSTDTQYF. CDR3 DNA: TGTGCCAGCAGTTCCGCCCGACAGACTAGCACAGATACGCAGTATTTT.

V usage is TRBV3-1 (or the pseudogene TRBV3-2) and J usage is TRBJ2-1; maybe TRBD2 (6 bases). Germline V gene lookup returns CDR1 LGHDT and CDR2 YNNKEL (reference sequence). V lost 0 bases, J lost 6 bases, and 18 bases lay in between. There are 17 residues in the CDR3. As DNA, the CDR3 is TGTGCCAGCAGCCAAGATCTGTCGGGGGAACGTCGCAATGAGCAGTTCTTC. Its translation: CASSQDLSGERRNEQFF.

V usage is TRBV5-4 and J usage is TRBJ2-3; D may be TRBD2 (7 bases). This CDR3 has 15 amino acids. V lost 2 bases and J 0 bases, leaving 10 bases between the germline ends. Germline assignment: CDR1 SGHNT and CDR2 YYREEE (reference sequence). As DNA, the CDR3 is TGTGCCAGCAGCTTCGGGGGGCCTAGCACAGATACGCAGTATTTT. Residues: CASSFGGPSTDTQYF.

The chain employs TRBV9 and TRBJ1-1; 7 bases are a match to TRBD1. The V and J ends lost 3 bases and 6 bases, in that order; junction bases with no gene match: 8. From germline, CDR1 is SGDLS and CDR2 YYNGEE. This CDR3 is 14 amino acids long. Here the CDR3 reads CASSGPAGTAEAFF. The CDR3 bases are TGTGCCAGCAGCGGCCCCGCCGGGACAGCTGAAGCTTTCTTT. The full variable domain, rest sourced from reference TRBV9 and TRBJ1-1, is DSGVTQTPKHLITATGQRVTLRCSPRSGDLSVYWYQQSLDQGLQFLIQYYNGEERAKGNILERFSAQQFPDLHSELNLSSLELGDSALYFCASSGPAGTAEAFFGQGTRLTVV.

The chain couples TRBV25-1 to TRBJ1-6, with a weak D call TRBD1 (5 bases). The V gene lost 6 bases and the J gene lost 7 bases, with 13 bases spanning the gap. Germline V gene lookup returns CDR1 MGHDK and CDR2 SYGVNS. This CDR3 comprises 14 residues. This CDR3 reads CASREQGGNSPLHF. The CDR3 DNA reads TGTGCCAGCAGGGAGCAGGGTGGGAATTCACCCCTCCACTTT.

V gene TRBV30 combines with J gene TRBJ1-2; D is possibly TRBD1 (6 bases). V lost 7 bases to trimming and J lost 4 bases, with 13 bases between them. The germline V gene has CDR1 GTSNPN and CDR2 SVGIG (reference sequence). This CDR3 region has 12 residues. In DNA, the CDR3 is TGTGCCTTAACAACAGGGTCCTATGGCTACACCTTC. Its protein is CALTTGSYGYTF.

The rearrangement links TRBV11-2 to TRBJ1-1, with 11 nucleotides matching TRBD1. This CDR3 is built from 16 residues. Per the germline V gene, CDR1 is SGHAT and CDR2 is FQNNGV. V was pared by 3 bases and J by 1 base, with 4 bases of the junction left unmatched. CDR3 sequence (DNA): TGTGCCAGCAGCTTCCGGGACAGGGGGAGGAACACTGAAGCTTTCTTT. Translating gives CASSFRDRGRNTEAFF. Using reference TRBV11-2 and TRBJ1-1 for the parts outside the CDR3, the full variable domain is EAGVAQSPRYKIIEKRQSVAFWCNPISGHATLYWYQQILGQGPKLLIQFQNNGVVDDSQLPKDRFSAERLKGVDSTLKIQPAKLEDSAVYLCASSFRDRGRNTEAFFGQGTRLTVV.

The chain couples TRBV3-1 (or the pseudogene TRBV3-2) to TRBJ1-2, with TRBD1 matching 8 bases. CDR1 is LGHDT, CDR2 YNNKEL, per germline (reference sequence). The trim removed 0 bases at V and 7 bases at J, leaving 7 bases unmatched. This CDR3 region has 15 residues. CDR3 amino acids: CASSQDSQGASGYTF. Written as DNA, the CDR3 is TGTGCCAGCAGCCAAGATAGCCAGGGGGCGTCTGGCTACACCTTC.

The chain couples TRBV11-1 to TRBJ1-1; D gene unclear. V was pared by 2 bases and J by 4 bases, with 17 bases between. This CDR3 spans 16 amino acids. Germline V gene data show CDR1 as SGHAT and CDR2 as FQDESV (reference sequence). CDR3: CASSLQPGSQVTEAFF. CDR3 nucleotides: TGTGCCAGCAGCTTACAGCCGGGGTCTCAGGTCACTGAAGCTTTCTTT.